This T cell receptor beta chain was identified in a study of shared clonotypes between healthy human individuals. General study findings and limits: Having only a few donors restricted how much genetic and exposure-history diversity was captured.

This clone was detected many times. The antigen is undetermined. V gave up 7 bases and J gave up 8 bases; unmatched junction bases: 18. The length of the CDR3 is 16 residues. CDR1 and CDR2 (germline): WNHNN, SYGVQD (reference sequence). Data came from immunoSEQ multiplex PCR; TCRdb stores just in-frame clones and leaves some out. Of over 400,000 clones listed, about 84% are singletons. Donors, without exception, were Caucasian adults residing in Nashville, Tennessee. The V and J genes are TRBV10-1 and TRBJ2-5; 8 bases fit TRBD2. Sequencing used PBMCs. This clonotype was obtained from a middle-aged woman in good health. Some clones in this sample may be carry-over from other donors' samples. DNA of the CDR3: TGCGCCAGCATCGGGCGGTCTCTCGGGGGGGTTGACACCCAGTACTTC. Amino acid sequence: CASIGRSLGGVDTQYF.